This TCR beta chain comes out of a study of control samples from healthy donors and cancer patients. TCRdb keeps only in-frame clones here, not all; method: immunoSEQ multiplex PCR. Of 260,000 or so clones listed, almost 85% are singletons. CDR1 is SNHLY and CDR2 is FYNNEI in the germline V gene. CDR3 length: 12 amino acids. The V end lost 7 bases, the J end lost 0 bases, and 4 bases lay between the germline ends. The sample taken for sequencing was PBMCs. The TCR was taken from a woman aged 60 to 75 with lung cancer. This chain uses TRBV2 with TRBJ1-5, with unresolved D. The CDR3 reads CASMGSNQPQHF. In nucleotides, the CDR3 is TGTGCCAGCATGGGTAGCAATCAGCCCCAGCATTTT.